Listed here are 21 T cell receptor beta chains from one sample, sequenced in a study of T-cell memory formation after mild COVID-19. TCRdb analysed the 5' RACE reads with MiXCR anew, one entry per CDR3 protein. The data show 110,000 to 150,000 distinct CDR3 sequences, with approximately 26% seen just once and approximately 24% held by the top ten. The specimen was PBMCs or a T cell subset sorted from them (not recorded which). The receptor set was obtained from an adult woman who had mild COVID-19 (a few samples of this study predate the infection). Cell type and time point are not known.

J is TRBJ2-7 and V is TRBV6-2 or TRBV6-3; a weak D match, TRBD2 (5 bases). This CDR3 is built from 14 residues. From germline, CDR1 is MNHEY and CDR2 SVGEGT. Trimming pared 0 bases from V and 7 bases from J, leaving 13 bases between. This CDR3 is CASSYSSSYGEQYF. CDR3 DNA: TGTGCCAGCAGTTACTCGTCTAGCTACGGGGAGCAGTACTTC.

The genes are TRBV9 and TRBJ1-2; 7 bases line up with TRBD1. The CDR3 totals 14 residues. The V segment lost 4 bases and the J segment 6 bases; nucleotides outside the gene matches: 9. The germline gives CDR1 SGDLS, CDR2 YYNGEE. CDR3 loop: CASSPGDSLHGYTF. CDR3 in DNA: TGTGCCAGCAGCCCAGGGGACAGCTTGCATGGCTACACCTTC.

The rearrangement links TRBV9 to TRBJ1-1; maybe TRBD1 (5 bases). Germline V lookup: CDR1 SGDLS, CDR2 YYNGEE. Trimming pared 2 bases from V and 0 bases from J, leaving 8 bases between. CDR3 length: 14 amino acids. In nucleotides, the CDR3 is TGTGCCAGCAGCGTTGGGGCCATGAACACTGAAGCTTTCTTT. It translates to CASSVGAMNTEAFF.

This clonotype occurred a few times. This chain joins TRBV7-2 and TRBJ2-7; TRBD2 might be the D (6 bases). Per germline, CDR1 SGHTA and CDR2 FQGNSA. The CDR3 runs 19 residues. Trimming shortened V by 4 bases and J by 1 base, and 26 bases separated the two germline ends. CDR3 sequence: CASSSVLALHKGGSYEQYF. CDR3 nucleotide sequence: TGTGCCAGCAGCTCCGTACTAGCCCTCCACAAGGGCGGGTCCTACGAGCAGTACTTC.

The V and J genes are TRBV29-1 and TRBJ1-2; possible D gene TRBD1, 5 bases. V was trimmed by 6 bases and J by 4 bases, leaving 15 bases between them. Germline V gene sequence: CDR1 SQVTM, CDR2 ANQGSEA. The CDR3 contains 13 residues. The CDR3: CSVRRAQVYGYTF. Here the CDR3 DNA reads TGCAGCGTCAGGAGAGCACAGGTCTATGGCTACACCTTC.

This clonotype was found a few times. The CDR3 DNA is TGTGCCAGCAGTTTTTCAGGGATGGACACTGAAGCTTTCTTT. Amino acids: CASSFSGMDTEAFF. This chain links TRBV27 with TRBJ1-1; the D gene is possibly TRBD1 (5 bases). Germline V gene sequence: CDR1 MNHEY, CDR2 SMNVEV (reference sequence). Trimming left V 3 bases short and J 3 bases short, with 11 bases between. The CDR3 has 14 residues.

V gene TRBV4-3 combines with J gene TRBJ2-2; no clear D. Germline V gene sequence: CDR1 LGHNA, CDR2 YSLEER. The CDR3 is made up of 15 amino acids. V was clipped by 4 bases and J by 0 bases, with 9 bases between them. The CDR3 DNA reads as TGCGCCAGCAGCCTCTTTACAGCGAACACCGGGGAGCTGTTTTTT. It specifies CASSLFTANTGELFF.

The chain joins TRBV20-1 to TRBJ1-2; TRBD1 matches at 10 bases. V was pared by 3 bases and J by 5 bases, with 9 bases of the junction left unmatched. The CDR3 is 15 residues long. In germline, CDR1 is DFQATT, CDR2 SNEGSKA (reference sequence). The CDR3 DNA follows: TGCAGTGCTAGTTGGACAGGGGGGAAAGAATATGGCTACACCTTC. It translates to CSASWTGGKEYGYTF.

This rearrangement joins TRBV5-5 to TRBJ2-3, with D possibly TRBD1 on 6 matching bases. This CDR3 contains 15 residues. V gave up 0 bases and J gave up 2 bases, with 10 bases separating them. The germline V gene has CDR1 SGHKS and CDR2 YYEKEE (reference sequence). CDR3: CASSLGGPYTDTQYF. The CDR3 nucleotides are TGTGCCAGCAGCTTGGGGGGGCCTTACACAGATACGCAGTATTTT.

This clonotype was found a few times. As DNA, the CDR3 is TGTGCCAGCAGGGAGGAAAGGGACCCAGATACGCAGTATTTT. Protein sequence: CASREERDPDTQYF. The gene calls are TRBV12-3 or TRBV12-4 and TRBJ2-3, with D possibly called TRBD1 or TRBD2 (5 bases each). With 6 bases removed from V and 4 bases from J, the gap between germline ends came to 14 bases. This CDR3 contains 14 residues.

This rearrangement joins TRBV4-2 to TRBJ2-5; TRBD2 matches at 15 bases. J gave up 3 bases and V 4 bases, and 12 bases lay outside the gene matches. The germline gives CDR1 LGHNA, CDR2 YNFKEQ. The CDR3 is 19 amino acids. The CDR3 protein is CASSPYVGLAGGTEETQYF. CDR3 DNA sequence: TGTGCCAGCAGCCCTTACGTCGGACTAGCGGGAGGGACCGAAGAGACCCAGTACTTC.

The gene calls are TRBV2 and TRBJ1-5, with TRBD1 identical over 9 bases. CDR1 is SNHLY, CDR2 FYNNEI, per germline. The V and J ends lost 8 bases and 2 bases, in that order; junction bases with no gene match: 7. The CDR3 loop spans 15 amino acids. In DNA, the CDR3 is TGTGCCAGCGGACTCGGGGACAGGGGCAATCAGCCCCAGCATTTT. It is translated as CASGLGDRGNQPQHF.

This clonotype was counted a few times. V and J are TRBV7-9 and TRBJ2-5, with 7 bases identical to TRBD1. V shed 5 bases, J shed 1 base, and the junction held 4 bases outside the gene matches. Germline V gene lookup returns CDR1 SEHNR and CDR2 FQNEAQ (reference sequence). The CDR3 sequence is 14 residues long. DNA of the CDR3: TGTGCCAGCAGCCAACAGGGGTTCCAAGAGACCCAGTACTTC. This gives the protein CASSQQGFQETQYF.

The chain joins TRBV27 to TRBJ2-2, with 10 nucleotides matching TRBD1. The CDR3 covers 15 residues. With 1 base clipped from V and 6 bases from J, the junction kept 2 bases outside the gene matches. Germline V gene lookup returns CDR1 MNHEY and CDR2 SMNVEV (reference sequence). The CDR3 region has the DNA TGTGCCAGCAGTTTATGGACAGGGGGGGCCGGGGAGCTGTTTTTT. This gives the protein CASSLWTGGAGELFF.

The chain couples TRBV29-1 to TRBJ2-7, with D perhaps matching TRBD2 (5 bases). The CDR3 has 11 residues. Looked up from germline, CDR1 is SQVTM and CDR2 is ANQGSEA. The V end was cut by 2 bases, the J end by 6 bases, with 8 bases between. This chain's CDR3 is CSVEYRGEQYF. In DNA form, the CDR3 reads TGCAGCGTTGAATACCGGGGCGAGCAGTACTTC.

This clonotype has more than one count but fewer than ten. Written as DNA, the CDR3 is TGCAGCGTAGGACGGACGACCGGGGAGCTGTTTTTT. The encoded protein is CSVGRTTGELFF. V usage is TRBV29-1 and J usage is TRBJ2-2; D is undetermined. The CDR3 spans 12 residues. The V gene lost 6 bases and the J gene lost 5 bases, with 10 bases spanning the gap. The germline CDR1 and CDR2 sequences are SQVTM and ANQGSEA.

This clonotype was counted ten times or more. J is TRBJ2-1 and V is TRBV7-8, with 11 bases fitting TRBD2. V lost 5 bases, J lost 10 bases, and 4 bases stayed unmatched. This CDR3 comprises 13 residues. CDR1 is SGHVS, CDR2 FQNEAQ, per germline. CDR3 coding DNA: TGTGCCAGCAGCGGGGTAGCGGGGGGGGAGCAGTTCTTC. It codes for CASSGVAGGEQFF.

V gene TRBV20-1 combines with J gene TRBJ2-7; 7 positions match TRBD1. The CDR3 spans 13 residues. Trimming took 3 bases from V and 1 from J; bases not matched to a gene: 3. CDR1 is DFQATT, CDR2 SNEGSKA, per germline (reference sequence). The CDR3 region is CSARGTASYEQYF. CDR3 nucleotides: TGCAGTGCTAGGGGGACAGCTTCCTACGAGCAGTACTTC.

This clonotype turned up a few times. The chain is built from TRBV5-1 and TRBJ2-1; D may be TRBD1 or TRBD2 (5 bases each). This CDR3 spans 16 amino acids. Germline CDR1 and CDR2: SGHRS and YFSETQ. The V end lost 0 bases, the J end lost 9 bases, and 19 bases lay between the germline ends. Written as DNA, the CDR3 is TGCGCCAGCAGCTTGGCCCCGGACCCAAAGGGGAGTGAGCAGTTCTTC. Translated, it gives CASSLAPDPKGSEQFF.

The chain has TRBV19 and TRBJ1-1; D ambiguous. This CDR3 spans 13 amino acids. V was cut by 5 bases and J by 1 base, with 8 bases left in between. Germline V gives CDR1 LNHDA, CDR2 SQIVND (reference sequence). DNA of the CDR3: TGTGCCAGTAGTTTGGCCTGGAACACTGAAGCTTTCTTT. It translates to CASSLAWNTEAFF.

This rearrangement joins TRBV19 to TRBJ1-3, with D unresolved. V was clipped by 4 bases and J by 4 bases, with 8 bases between them. The CDR3 sequence is 13 residues long. In germline, CDR1 is LNHDA, CDR2 SQIVND (reference sequence). CDR3 in amino acids: CASSRVFGNTIYF. For the CDR3, the DNA is TGTGCCAGTAGTAGGGTCTTCGGAAACACCATATATTTT.